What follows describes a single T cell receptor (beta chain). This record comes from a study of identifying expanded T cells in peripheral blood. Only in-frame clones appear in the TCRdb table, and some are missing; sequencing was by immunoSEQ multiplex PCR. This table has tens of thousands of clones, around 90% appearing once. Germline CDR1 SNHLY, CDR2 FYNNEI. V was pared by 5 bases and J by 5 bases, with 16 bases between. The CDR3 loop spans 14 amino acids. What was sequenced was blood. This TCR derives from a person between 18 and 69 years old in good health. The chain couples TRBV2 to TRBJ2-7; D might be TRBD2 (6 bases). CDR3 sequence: CASSLAGGRDEQYF. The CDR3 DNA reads TGTGCCAGCAGTCTAGCCGGAGGGAGAGACGAGCAGTACTTC.